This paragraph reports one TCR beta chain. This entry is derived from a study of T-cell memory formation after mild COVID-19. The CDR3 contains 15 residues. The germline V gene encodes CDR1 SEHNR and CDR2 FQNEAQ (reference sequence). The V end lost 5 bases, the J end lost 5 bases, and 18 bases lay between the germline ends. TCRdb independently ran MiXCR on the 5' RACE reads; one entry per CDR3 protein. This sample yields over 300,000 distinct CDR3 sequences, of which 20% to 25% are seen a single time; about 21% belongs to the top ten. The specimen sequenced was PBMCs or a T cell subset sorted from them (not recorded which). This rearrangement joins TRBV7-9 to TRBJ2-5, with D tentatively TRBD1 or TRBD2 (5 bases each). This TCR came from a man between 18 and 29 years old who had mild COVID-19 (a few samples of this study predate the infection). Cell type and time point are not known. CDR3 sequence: CASSRNGALGETQYF. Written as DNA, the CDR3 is TGTGCCAGCAGCCGGAACGGGGCCCTCGGGGAGACCCAGTACTTC.